This TCR beta chain was documented in a study of blood T cells in healthy people across ages. This clonotype has a handful of counts. V lost 2 bases and J lost 4, with 8 bases in between. CDR3 length: 13 amino acids. CDR1 is SGDLS, CDR2 YYNGEE, per germline. PCR was performed a second time for about 7 to 12 cycles using a sample-barcoded 5' primer and a J-beta primer mix. In TCRdb, the 5' RACE reads were re-called with MiXCR into one record per CDR3 protein. The table has 1.5 million to 1.9 million distinct CDR3 sequences, approximately 43% seen once; the top ten hold about 4%. The chain joins TRBV9 to TRBJ2-3, with D unresolved. The sequenced sample consisted of blood. The receptor comes from a woman aged 18-35 years in good health. In DNA form, the CDR3 reads TGTGCCAGCAGCGTCGGAGACTCAGATACGCAGTATTTT. Translating it yields CASSVGDSDTQYF. The full variable domain, its missing parts supplied by reference TRBV9 and TRBJ2-3, is DSGVTQTPKHLITATGQRVTLRCSPRSGDLSVYWYQQSLDQGLQFLIQYYNGEERAKGNILERFSAQQFPDLHSELNLSSLELGDSALYFCASSVGDSDTQYFGPGTRLTVL.